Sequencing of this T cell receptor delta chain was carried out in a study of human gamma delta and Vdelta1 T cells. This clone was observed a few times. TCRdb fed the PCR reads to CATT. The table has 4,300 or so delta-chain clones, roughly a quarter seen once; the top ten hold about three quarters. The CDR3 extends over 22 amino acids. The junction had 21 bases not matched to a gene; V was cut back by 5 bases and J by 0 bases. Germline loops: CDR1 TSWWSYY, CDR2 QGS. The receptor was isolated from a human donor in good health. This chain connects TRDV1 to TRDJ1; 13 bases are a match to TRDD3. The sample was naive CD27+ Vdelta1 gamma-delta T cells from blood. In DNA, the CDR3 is TGTGCTCTTGGGAAGAACGCTGTCAACCCTGACTGGGGGATACGGTACACCGATAAACTCATCTTT. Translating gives CALGKNAVNPDWGIRYTDKLIF.